This entry lists 6 T cell receptor beta chains sequenced from one sample in a study of Ad26.COV2.S vaccination and SARS-CoV-2 variants (dated by TCRdb to 2020 to 2022). This sample's treatment or condition label indicates: about 20 received Ad26.COV2.S at low or high dose, single or two shots; roughly five received placebo; per-sample allocation not given. For vaccine and placebo recipients, the sequenced repertoires came from samples collected on day 63 after the first injection. The library was produced with the immunoSEQ multiplex PCR assay. TCRdb retrieved this table from immuneACCESS and kept in-frame rearrangements only. Not all clones are present; in checked studies, unresolved V genes account for under half, and no reason is known for the remainder. The sample table contains 300,000 to 350,000 clones; only one count was recorded for 70% to 90% of them. Of the sample, roughly a tenth falls within the top ten clones.

The source was peripheral blood, collected in a trial of Ad26.COV2.S vaccine versus placebo. The receptors were sampled from a person aged 18-60 years who received the Ad26.COV2.S COVID-19 vaccine or a placebo.

Concerning this clone itself: A read error may produce the germline difference seen at one junction end. The chain has TRBV5-4 and TRBJ2-3, with 7 bases identical to TRBD2. The CDR3 is made up of 16 amino acids. In germline, CDR1 is SGHNT, CDR2 YYREEE (reference sequence). CDR3 sequence: CASSLGGGAGTDTQYF. The CDR3 bases are TGTGCCAGCAGTTTGGGGGGAGGGGCCGGCACAGATACGCAGTATTTT.

The genes are TRBV3-1 (or the pseudogene TRBV3-2) and TRBJ2-1; 12 nucleotides match TRBD2. There are 16 residues in the CDR3. The V and J ends lost 4 bases and 7 bases, in that order; junction bases with no gene match: 8. The germline CDR1 and CDR2 sequences are LGHDT and YNNKEL (reference sequence). CDR3 protein: CASSLRTSGKLNEQFF. The CDR3 coding sequence is TGTGCCAGCAGCCTTCGGACTAGCGGGAAATTGAATGAGCAGTTCTTC.

J is TRBJ2-2 and V is TRBV7-2, with TRBD1 identical over 7 bases. Unmatched junction bases numbered 6, after V lost 2 bases and J lost 0 bases. The CDR3 length is 17 residues. The germline V gene encodes CDR1 SGHTA and CDR2 FQGNSA. CDR3 sequence: CASSLRRGGPNTGELFF. CDR3 nucleotides: TGTGCCAGCAGCTTAAGGCGAGGGGGCCCGAACACCGGGGAGCTGTTTTTT.

Written as DNA, the CDR3 is TGTGCCAGCAGTCCAGGGGGAGGTCAGGGAGGCCAGTTCTATGGCTACACCTTC. Its protein product is CASSPGGGQGGQFYGYTF. The V and J genes are TRBV28 and TRBJ1-2; 7 nucleotides agree with TRBD1. From germline, CDR1 is MDHEN and CDR2 SYDVKM. This CDR3 spans 18 amino acids. The junction had 19 bases not matched to a gene; V was cut back by 5 bases and J by 4 bases.

The chain couples TRBV28 to TRBJ2-1, with TRBD1 matching 7 bases. The CDR3 is 14 amino acids. Germline CDR1 is MDHEN and CDR2 is SYDVKM. The V segment lost 5 bases and the J segment 4 bases; nucleotides outside the gene matches: 5. The CDR3 spells CASSPGQTYNEQFF. DNA of the CDR3: TGTGCCAGCAGTCCGGGACAGACTTACAATGAGCAGTTCTTC. Using reference TRBV28 and TRBJ2-1 for the parts outside the CDR3, the full variable domain is DVKVTQSSRYLVKRTGEKVFLECVQDMDHENMFWYRQDPGLGLRLIYFSYDVKMKEKGDIPEGYSVSREKKERFSLILESASTNQTSMYLCASSPGQTYNEQFFGPGTRLTVL.

V and J are TRBV19 and TRBJ2-7; 8 bases line up with TRBD2. J lost 2 bases, V lost 5 bases, and 5 bases had no gene match. CDR1 LNHDA and CDR2 SQIVND come from the germline V gene (reference sequence). The CDR3 totals 14 residues. This chain's CDR3 is CASSYREGTYEQYF. The CDR3 DNA reads TGTGCCAGTAGTTACCGGGAGGGCACCTACGAGCAGTACTTC.